The present entry profiles one T cell receptor beta chain with its context. Its antigen is unknown. This sample was taken from a study of T cell repertoires in cytomegalovirus infection. Study-wide background: It can be stated that public TCR beta signatures indicated CMV infection as well as a matching HLA type. Findings and caveats of the study: Predominance within the ex vivo response was attributable to HLA-C-restricted CMV-specific TCR beta clonotypes. The study identified carriers of CMV plus the relevant HLA from cumulative public TCR beta family frequency.

Each CDR3 protein is one row after TCRdb ran MiXCR on the reads. The table lists hundreds of thousands of distinct CDR3 sequences, about 44% of them singletons. The CDR3 loop spans 15 amino acids. CDR1 and CDR2 from the germline V gene are SGHDT and YYEEEE. Trimming took 0 bases from V and 10 from J, leaving 19 bases between them. The TCR was taken from a human donor in good health (CMV status not recorded). Some clones in this sample may be carry-over from other donors' samples. This sequence joins TRBV5-6 and TRBJ2-5; D gene ambiguous. The specimen comprised cultured PBMCs, sampled from culture after CMV antigen stimulation. CDR3 nucleotide sequence: TGTGCCAGCAGCTTGGCGGGTGACGGTGTCGTGGTCCAGTACTTC. Its translation: CASSLAGDGVVVQYF. The entire variable domain, with the rest obtained from reference TRBV5-6 and TRBJ2-5, is as follows: DAGVTQSPTHLIKTRGQQVTLRCSPKSGHDTVSWYQQALGQGPQFIFQYYEEEERQRGNFPDRFSGHQFPNYSSELNVNALLLGDSALYLCASSLAGDGVVVQYFGPGTRLLVL.